This TCR beta chain came from a study of blood T cells in healthy people across ages. PCR was performed a second time for roughly 7 to 12 cycles using a sample-barcoded 5' primer and a J-beta primer mix. From the 5' RACE reads, TCRdb called clonotypes with MiXCR, one entry per CDR3 protein. The sample contains 1.5 million to 2 million distinct CDR3 sequences, roughly two fifths of which appear only once. This clonotype appeared a few times. Trimming left V 3 bases short and J 5 bases short, with 17 bases between. Germline CDR1 MNHEY, CDR2 SVGAGI. The CDR3 is 16 residues long. Sequenced material: blood. The sequence derives from a human donor in good health. The V call is TRBV6-5, the J call TRBJ2-1; D may be TRBD1 (6 bases). DNA of the CDR3: TGTGCCAGCAGTTATAGGACAGTCGGGTATAACAATGAGCAGTTCTTC. Residues: CASSYRTVGYNNEQFF.